Listed here is a single TCR beta chain. The antigen is undetermined. The source of the sample is a study of cytomegalovirus exposure and HLA in healthy donors. About the research overall: There were approximately 400 genotyped donors. Of these, 81% fell in the genetic ancestry cluster associated with self-reported Caucasian donors.

There are 13 residues in the CDR3. The germline V gene encodes CDR1 MNHEY and CDR2 SVGAGI. Deletions cut 10 bases from V and 0 bases from J, with 10 bases between. Points from the study as a whole: A cluster of highly shared sequence variants was likely a sequencing artifact. Later on, analysis showed that most CMV-associated TCR beta chains appeared to be HLA-restricted. Rarity marked most TCR sequences, yet some public TCRs occurred in many donors.

The PCR contained 60 Vbeta and 13 Jbeta primers. Using immunoSEQ multiplex PCR, the repertoire was profiled, and TCRdb retains in-frame clones only, with some absent. The data contain about 180,000 clones, 77% of them singletons. J is TRBJ1-3 and V is TRBV6-5, with D possibly being TRBD1 (5 bases). Sequencing input: PBMCs. This clonotype was sampled from a man between 18 and 35 years old in good health and CMV-seronegative. DNA of the CDR3: TGTGCCACAATCACAGGCTCTGGAAACACCATATATTTT. It translates to CATITGSGNTIYF.